The source of this TCR beta chain is a study of T cell repertoires in cytomegalovirus infection. Across the whole study: The public TCR beta signatures pointed to both CMV infection and matching HLA type.

Of note for this clonotype: Its antigen is not identified.

From the reads, TCRdb called clonotypes with MiXCR, one entry per CDR3 protein. Among about 130,000 distinct CDR3 sequences listed, more than 7% were seen once. CDR3 length: 15 residues. Looked up from germline, CDR1 is LNHDA and CDR2 is SQIVND (reference sequence). The trim removed 4 bases at V and 7 bases at J, leaving 8 bases unmatched. General study results and limits: Dominating the ex vivo response were HLA-C-restricted CMV-specific TCR beta clonotypes. Pooled public TCR beta family frequency picked out CMV carriers with the relevant HLA.

The rearrangement uses TRBV19 and TRBJ1-5, with 9 bases fitting TRBD1. The sample was PBMCs. The clonotype comes from a human donor in good health (CMV status not recorded). Some clones in this sample may be carry-over from other donors' samples. CDR3 in amino acids: CASSTRIGQGQPQHF. The CDR3 nucleotides read TGTGCCAGTAGTACTAGAATAGGACAGGGGCAGCCCCAGCATTTT.